Below, 22 T cell receptor beta chains from the same sample are listed, as sequenced in a study of tumor and adjacent non-tumor tissue in lung cancer. RNA was extracted from bulk tissue without any cell sorting. A modified ARM-PCR protocol with three rounds of nested PCR amplified TCRbeta. MiXCR was run by TCRdb on the multiplex PCR reads, yielding one entry per CDR3 protein. The table records roughly 93,000 distinct CDR3 sequences, around 71% of them present only once. Sequencing was performed on lung tumor tissue. The receptors shown here come from a man aged 60 to 69 with non-small cell lung cancer.

Concerning this clonotype itself: A much more abundant neighbour one base away suggests this may be a read error. The V gene is TRBV20-1, the J gene TRBJ1-1; tentative D call: TRBD1 (5 bases). This CDR3 region has 14 residues. The germline gives CDR1 DFQATT, CDR2 SNEGSKA (reference sequence). V was cut by 3 bases and J by 1 base, with 12 bases left in between. The CDR3 is CSASPRDGNTEAFF. The CDR3 nucleotides read TGCAGTGCTAGCCCCCGGGACGGGAACACTGAAGCTTTCTTT.

Turning to this clonotype: The CDR3 end shows no conserved phenylalanine or tryptophan, and so a read error is likely. The chain has TRBV6-1 and TRBJ2-5; D ambiguous. The CDR3 has 10 amino acids. Germline lookup yields CDR1 MNHNS and CDR2 SASEGT. In nucleotides, the CDR3 is TGTGCCAGTAGTGAAGAAACCCAGTACATC. It encodes CASSEETQYI.

As concerns this clonotype: No conserved phenylalanine or tryptophan is present at the end of the CDR3, so a read error is the likely explanation. The V and J genes are TRBV29-1 and TRBJ2-1; TRBD2 aligns across 7 bases. This CDR3 is built from 14 residues. Germline CDR1 reads SQVTM; CDR2 reads ANQGSEA. CDR3 DNA: TGCAGCGTAAGAAGGCCTAGCGGTTACAATGAACAGTTCTTA. Amino acid sequence: CSVRRPSGYNEQFL.

This chain connects TRBV29-1 to TRBJ2-1; TRBD2 aligns across 7 bases. J lost 6 bases, V lost 3 bases, and 14 bases had no gene match. CDR3 length: 16 amino acids. The germline V gene has CDR1 SQVTM and CDR2 ANQGSEA. In DNA, the CDR3 is TGCAGCGTTGAGAAAAATCCAGCGGGAATAGCCAATGAGCAGTTCTTC. This gives the protein CSVEKNPAGIANEQFF.

In regard to this clonotype: The junction departs from the called germline gene at one end, perhaps through a read error. The chain uses TRBV20-1 and TRBJ2-7; 7 bases are shared with TRBD1. The CDR3 is made up of 13 amino acids. CDR1 DFQATT and CDR2 SNEGSKA come from the germline V gene (reference sequence). The CDR3 sequence: CSVEDRASYEQHF. The CDR3 DNA sequence: TGCAGTGTCGAAGACAGGGCCTCCTACGAGCAGCATTTC.

This clonotype was seen only once. J is TRBJ1-5 and V is TRBV6-2 or TRBV6-3, with 7 bases fitting TRBD1. V lost 2 bases and J lost 9; bases outside the gene matches: 10. The CDR3 extends over 15 amino acids. CDR1 and CDR2 (germline): MNHEY, SVGEGT. In DNA, the CDR3 is TGTGCCAGCAGTTACACCGACAGGGTTAGTCTGCCCCAGCATTTT. Translated, it gives CASSYTDRVSLPQHF.

Note on this clonotype: The conserved closing phenylalanine or tryptophan is absent in this CDR3, likely reflecting a read error. The V and J genes are TRBV4-1 and TRBJ1-6; D gene ambiguous. CDR3 size: 15 residues. V was clipped by 1 base and J by 4 bases, with 8 bases between them. Germline loops: CDR1 MGHRA, CDR2 YSYEKL. CDR3 amino acids: CASSQGRSYNSPLHS. Here the CDR3 DNA reads TGCGCCAGCAGCCAAGGACGGAGTTATAATTCACCCCTCCACTCT.

Comments on this clonotype: One end of the junction is discordant with germline, which a read error may explain. The chain carries TRBV30 and TRBJ2-1; D possibly matches TRBD1 or TRBD2 (5 bases each). Germline-derived CDR1 and CDR2 are GTSNPN and SVGIG (reference sequence). The CDR3 covers 13 residues. CDR3 loop: CAWSSGPYDEQFF. CDR3 nucleotide sequence: TGTGCCTGGAGTTCGGGGCCCTACGATGAGCAGTTCTTC.

This clonotype has a count of ten or more. The chain recombines TRBV12-3 or TRBV12-4 with TRBJ1-2; 9 bases are shared with TRBD1. The J segment lost 8 bases and the V segment lost 1 base, leaving 11 bases of the junction unmatched. This CDR3 has 16 residues. CDR3 sequence (DNA): TGTGCCAGCAGTTTAGGCCCCGGGACAGGGCAAGGAGGCTACACCTTC. The encoded protein is CASSLGPGTGQGGYTF.

Concerning this clonotype: A read error may account for a junction end that differs from germline. The V gene is TRBV4-2, the J gene TRBJ2-7; D remains unclear. Germline values: CDR1 LGHNA, CDR2 YNFKEQ. The CDR3 is 14 residues long. The CDR3 region is CASSQDPSQYEQYF. The CDR3 DNA reads TGTGCCAGCAGCCAAGATCCGAGCCAGTACGAACAGTACTTC.

V and J are TRBV5-1 and TRBJ2-5; 10 bases fit TRBD2. Looked up from germline, CDR1 is SGHRS and CDR2 is YFSETQ. This CDR3 is 16 amino acids long. Losses at the gene ends were 0 bases for V and 4 bases for J; bases not matched to a gene: 6. DNA of the CDR3: TGCGCCAGCAGCTTGGATGCTAGCGGGGGCGGAGAGACCCAGTACTTC. This sequence encodes CASSLDASGGGETQYF.

This clonotype was recorded many times. The chain is built from TRBV12-3 or TRBV12-4 and TRBJ2-1; maybe TRBD2 (7 bases). The CDR3 sequence is 15 residues long. Trimming removed 3 bases at V and 6 bases at J, with 15 bases between. Here the CDR3 reads CASSFLGGGGNEQFF. CDR3 DNA sequence: TGTGCCAGCAGTTTTTTGGGGGGAGGGGGCAATGAGCAGTTCTTC.

A single count supports this clonotype. The CDR3 does not close with the conserved phenylalanine or tryptophan, likely indicating a read error. The chain links TRBV2 to TRBJ2-7, with 11 bases identical to TRBD2. From germline, CDR1 is SNHLY and CDR2 FYNNEI. The CDR3 extends over 14 amino acids. V dropped 7 bases and J dropped 3; count of bases not matched to a gene: 5. The CDR3 DNA is TGTGCCAGCAAGCCGGGACTAGCGGACTACGAGCAGTACTCC. It encodes CASKPGLADYEQYS.

The table lists this clonotype with a count of one. The rearrangement links TRBV4-3 to TRBJ2-1; D is perhaps TRBD2 (6 bases). Germline values: CDR1 LGHNA, CDR2 YSLEER. The CDR3 runs to 16 residues. V was shortened by 0 bases and J by 7 bases, with 16 bases between the two germline ends. As DNA, the CDR3 is TGCGCCAGCAGCCAAGATCCGGGACTGATGTATAATGAGCAGTTCTTC. Protein: CASSQDPGLMYNEQFF.

The V call is TRBV19, the J call TRBJ1-6; D is unclear. Germline CDR1 and CDR2: LNHDA and SQIVND (reference sequence). Trimming removed 3 bases at V and 0 bases at J, with 9 bases between. The CDR3 is made up of 16 amino acids. The CDR3 reads CASSIGENSYNSPLHF. The DNA of the CDR3 is TGTGCCAGTAGTATCGGGGAGAACTCCTATAATTCACCCCTCCACTTT.

This chain links TRBV6-2 or TRBV6-3 with TRBJ2-2, with D hard to call. The V gene lost 2 bases and the J gene lost 7 bases, with 8 bases spanning the gap. CDR1 and CDR2 (germline): MNHEY, SVGEGT. The CDR3 length is 13 residues. CDR3 nucleotide sequence: TGTGCCAGCAGTTACCTAGAAGTCGGGGAGCTGTTTTTT. This sequence encodes CASSYLEVGELFF.

This chain uses TRBV7-9 with TRBJ2-3; D is possibly TRBD1 or TRBD2 (6 bases each). This CDR3 has 15 amino acids. V gave up 3 bases and J gave up 1 base, with 11 bases separating them. Per the germline V gene, CDR1 is SEHNR and CDR2 is FQNEAQ (reference sequence). DNA for the CDR3: TGTGCCAGCAGCTTGAGGGGGGCTGGCACAGATACGCAGTATTTT. This encodes CASSLRGAGTDTQYF.

In regard to this clonotype: Being one base from a much bigger clone, this may be a read error. CDR3 amino acids: CSARDMRLALDEQFF. CDR3 bases: TGCAGTGCTAGAGATATGAGACTAGCTTTGGATGAGCAGTTCTTC. V and J are TRBV20-1 and TRBJ2-1; TRBD2 matches at 7 bases. The length of the CDR3 is 15 residues. Trimming cost V 0 bases and J 8 bases; bases outside gene matches: 10. Germline V lookup: CDR1 DFQATT, CDR2 SNEGSKA (reference sequence).

On this clonotype: A junction end diverges from the germline sequence, so it may reflect a read error. This chain connects TRBV11-3 to TRBJ2-5; no reliable D call. The CDR3 spans 17 residues. CDR1 is SGHNT and CDR2 is YENEEA in the germline V gene. The CDR3: CASSLIISLGYQETQYF. CDR3 in DNA: TGTGCCAGTAGCTTAATTATCTCCCTGGGGTACCAAGAGACACAGTACTTC. The full variable domain, in which reference TRBV11-3 and TRBJ2-5 provide the parts outside the CDR3, is EAGVVQSPRYKIIEKKQPVAFWCNPISGHNTLYWYLQNLGQGPELLIRYENEEAVDDSQLPKDRFSAERLKGVDSTLKIQPAELGDSAVYLCASSLIISLGYQETQYFGPGTRLLVL.

The chain employs TRBV11-2 and TRBJ2-7; D is uncertain. V dropped 5 bases and J dropped 4 bases, with 21 bases sitting between them. From germline, CDR1 is SGHAT and CDR2 FQNNGV. The CDR3 is 16 residues long. In DNA form, the CDR3 reads TGTGCCAGCAGCCCCCGACCGTCCAGCACCCTATACGAGCAGTACTTC. This translates into CASSPRPSSTLYEQYF. The full variable domain, rest sourced from reference TRBV11-2 and TRBJ2-7, is EAGVAQSPRYKIIEKRQSVAFWCNPISGHATLYWYQQILGQGPKLLIQFQNNGVVDDSQLPKDRFSAERLKGVDSTLKIQPAKLEDSAVYLCASSPRPSSTLYEQYFGPGTRLTVT.

As for this clonotype: This sequence may be a read error, since a much larger clone differs from it by one base. J is TRBJ2-7 and V is TRBV20-1; D remains unclear. This CDR3 is built from 13 residues. Germline CDR1 DFQATT, CDR2 SNEGSKA (reference sequence). CDR3 DNA: TGCAGTGCTAGAGAAGCCGGTTACGTCGAGCACTACTTC. It is translated as CSAREAGYVEHYF.

About this clonotype: The germline gene is not matched at one end of the junction; a read error may be the cause. The V call is TRBV6-6, the J call TRBJ2-5; 11 positions match TRBD2. Germline values: CDR1 MNHNY, CDR2 SVGAGI (reference sequence). The CDR3 runs 16 residues. This chain's CDR3 is CTSSVPGLAVGETQYF. The DNA for the CDR3 is TGTACCAGCAGTGTTCCGGGACTAGCGGTAGGAGAGACCCAGTACTTC.